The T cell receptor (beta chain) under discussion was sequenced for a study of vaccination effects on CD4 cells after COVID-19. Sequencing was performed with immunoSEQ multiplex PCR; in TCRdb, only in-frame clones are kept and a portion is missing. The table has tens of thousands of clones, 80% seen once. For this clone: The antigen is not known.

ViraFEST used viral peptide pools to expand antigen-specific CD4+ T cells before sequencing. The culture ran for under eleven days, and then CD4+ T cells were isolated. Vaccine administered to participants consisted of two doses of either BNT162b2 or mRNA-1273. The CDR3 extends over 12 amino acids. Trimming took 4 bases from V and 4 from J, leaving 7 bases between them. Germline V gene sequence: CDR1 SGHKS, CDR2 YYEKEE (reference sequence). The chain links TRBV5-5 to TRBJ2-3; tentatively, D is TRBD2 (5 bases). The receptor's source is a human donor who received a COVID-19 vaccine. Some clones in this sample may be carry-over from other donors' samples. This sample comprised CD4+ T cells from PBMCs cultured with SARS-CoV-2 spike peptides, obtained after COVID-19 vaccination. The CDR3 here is CASSQEADTQYF. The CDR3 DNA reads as TGTGCCAGCAGCCAGGAGGCAGATACGCAGTATTTT.